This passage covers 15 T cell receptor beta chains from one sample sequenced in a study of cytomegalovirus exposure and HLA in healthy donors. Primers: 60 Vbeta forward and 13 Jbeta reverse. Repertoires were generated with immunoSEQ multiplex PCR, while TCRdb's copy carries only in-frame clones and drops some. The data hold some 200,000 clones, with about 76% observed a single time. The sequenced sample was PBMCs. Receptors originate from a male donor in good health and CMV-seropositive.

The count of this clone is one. The CDR3 DNA is TGTGCCAGTACCCTTCTTCGCGGGGGGTTCGTCGACACTGAAGCTTTCTTT. Its protein is CASTLLRGGFVDTEAFF. The chain recombines TRBV19 with TRBJ1-1; the D gene is possibly TRBD1 (5 bases). The CDR3 length is 17 residues. The germline V and J ends were trimmed by 7 bases and 3 bases, with 24 bases remaining between them. Germline V gives CDR1 LNHDA, CDR2 SQIVND (reference sequence). Using reference TRBV19 and TRBJ1-1 for the parts outside the CDR3, the full variable domain is DGGITQSPKYLFRKEGQNVTLSCEQNLNHDAMYWYRQDPGQGLRLIYYSQIVNDFQKGDIAEGYSVSREKKESFPLTVTSAQKNPTAFYLCASTLLRGGFVDTEAFFGQGTRLTVV.

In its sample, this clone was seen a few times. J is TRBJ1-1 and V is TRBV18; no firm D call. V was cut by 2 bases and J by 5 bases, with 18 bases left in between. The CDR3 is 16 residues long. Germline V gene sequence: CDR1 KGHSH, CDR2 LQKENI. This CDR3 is CASSPFGTLTGTEAFF. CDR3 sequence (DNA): TGTGCCAGCTCACCATTCGGTACCCTTACGGGGACTGAAGCTTTCTTT.

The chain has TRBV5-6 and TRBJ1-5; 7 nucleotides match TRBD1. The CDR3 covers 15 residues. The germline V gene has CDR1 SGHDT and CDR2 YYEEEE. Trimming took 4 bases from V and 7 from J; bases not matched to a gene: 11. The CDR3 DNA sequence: TGTGCCAGCAGCCCGGATGGACAGGCGGGACAGCCCCAGCATTTT. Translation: CASSPDGQAGQPQHF. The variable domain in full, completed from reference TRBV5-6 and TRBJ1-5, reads DAGVTQSPTHLIKTRGQQVTLRCSPKSGHDTVSWYQQALGQGPQFIFQYYEEEERQRGNFPDRFSGHQFPNYSSELNVNALLLGDSALYLCASSPDGQAGQPQHFGDGTRLSIL.

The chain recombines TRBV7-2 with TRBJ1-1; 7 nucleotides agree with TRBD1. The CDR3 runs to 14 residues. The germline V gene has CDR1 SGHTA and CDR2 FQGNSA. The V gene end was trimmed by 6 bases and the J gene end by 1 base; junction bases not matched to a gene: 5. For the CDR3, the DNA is TGTGCCAGCAGGGTGGGGACAGAGAACACTGAAGCTTTCTTT. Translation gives CASRVGTENTEAFF.

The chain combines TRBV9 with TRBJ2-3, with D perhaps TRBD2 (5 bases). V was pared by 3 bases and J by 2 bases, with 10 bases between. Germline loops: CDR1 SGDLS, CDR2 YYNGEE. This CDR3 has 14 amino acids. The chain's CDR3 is CASSGGPFTDTQYF. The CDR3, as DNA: TGTGCCAGCAGCGGAGGGCCATTCACAGATACGCAGTATTTT.

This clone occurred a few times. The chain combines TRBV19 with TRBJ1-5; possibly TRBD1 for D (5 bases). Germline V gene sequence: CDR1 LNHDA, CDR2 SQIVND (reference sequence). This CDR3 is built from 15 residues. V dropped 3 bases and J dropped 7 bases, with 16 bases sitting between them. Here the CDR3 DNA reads TGTGCCAGTAGTATGTGGCGGGGAGGGGCCCAGCCCCAGCATTTT. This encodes CASSMWRGGAQPQHF. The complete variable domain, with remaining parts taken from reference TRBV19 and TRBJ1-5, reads DGGITQSPKYLFRKEGQNVTLSCEQNLNHDAMYWYRQDPGQGLRLIYYSQIVNDFQKGDIAEGYSVSREKKESFPLTVTSAQKNPTAFYLCASSMWRGGAQPQHFGDGTRLSIL.

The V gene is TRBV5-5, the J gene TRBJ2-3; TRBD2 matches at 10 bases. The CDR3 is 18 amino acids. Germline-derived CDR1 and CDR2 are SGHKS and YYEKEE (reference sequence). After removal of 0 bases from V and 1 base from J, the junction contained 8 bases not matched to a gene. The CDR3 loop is CASSLVASGGAGTDTQYF. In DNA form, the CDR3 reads TGTGCCAGCAGCTTGGTCGCGAGCGGGGGGGCTGGCACAGATACGCAGTATTTT.

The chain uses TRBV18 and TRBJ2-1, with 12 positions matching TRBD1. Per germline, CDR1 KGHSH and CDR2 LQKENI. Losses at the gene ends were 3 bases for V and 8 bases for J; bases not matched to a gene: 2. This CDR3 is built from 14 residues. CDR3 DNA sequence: TGTGCCAGCTCACCCGGGACAGGGGGCGATGAGCAGTTCTTC. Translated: CASSPGTGGDEQFF.

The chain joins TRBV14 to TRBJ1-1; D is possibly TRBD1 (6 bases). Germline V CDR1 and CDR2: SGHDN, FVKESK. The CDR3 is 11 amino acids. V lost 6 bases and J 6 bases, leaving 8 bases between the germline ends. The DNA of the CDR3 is TGTGCCAGCAGACAGGGTCCTGAAGCTTTCTTT. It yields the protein CASRQGPEAFF.

The CDR3 loop reads CASTIGWGLNEKLFF. As DNA, the CDR3 is TGTGCCAGCACCATTGGGTGGGGCCTTAATGAAAAACTGTTTTTT. V and J are TRBV2 and TRBJ1-4; tentative D call: TRBD1 (5 bases). The V end was cut by 7 bases, the J end by 4 bases, with 16 bases between. CDR1 is SNHLY and CDR2 is FYNNEI in the germline V gene. The CDR3 consists of 15 residues.

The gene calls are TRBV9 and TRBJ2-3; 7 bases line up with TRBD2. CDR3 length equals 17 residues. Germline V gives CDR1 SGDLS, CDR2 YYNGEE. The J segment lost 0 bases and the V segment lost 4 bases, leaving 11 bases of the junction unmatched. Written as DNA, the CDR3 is TGTGCCAGCAGCTCCGACCTGAGGCGGGGGAGCACAGATACGCAGTATTTT. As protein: CASSSDLRRGSTDTQYF.

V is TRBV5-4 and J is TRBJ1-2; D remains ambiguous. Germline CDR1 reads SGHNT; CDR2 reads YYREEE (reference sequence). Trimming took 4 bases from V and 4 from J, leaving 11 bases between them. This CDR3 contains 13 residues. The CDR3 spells CASSPEGVYGYTF. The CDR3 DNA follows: TGTGCCAGCAGCCCTGAGGGAGTCTATGGCTACACCTTC.

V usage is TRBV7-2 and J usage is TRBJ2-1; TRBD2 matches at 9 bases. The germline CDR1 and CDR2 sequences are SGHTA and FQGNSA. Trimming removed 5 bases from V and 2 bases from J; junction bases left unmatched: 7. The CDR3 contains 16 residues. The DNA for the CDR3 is TGTGCCAGCAGCCTAGGGGCGGGGGGGCCCTACAATGAGCAGTTCTTC. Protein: CASSLGAGGPYNEQFF.

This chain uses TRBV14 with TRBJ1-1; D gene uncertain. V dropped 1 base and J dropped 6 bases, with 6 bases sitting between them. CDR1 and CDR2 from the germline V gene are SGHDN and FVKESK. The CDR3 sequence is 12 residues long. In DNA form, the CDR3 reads TGTGCCAGCAGCCAAGTGGCGGCTGAAGCTTTCTTT. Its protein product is CASSQVAAEAFF.

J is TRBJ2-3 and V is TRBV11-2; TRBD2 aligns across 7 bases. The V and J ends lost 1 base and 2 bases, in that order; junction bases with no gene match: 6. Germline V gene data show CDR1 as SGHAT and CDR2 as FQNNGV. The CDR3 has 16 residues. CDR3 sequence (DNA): TGTGCCAGCAGCTTAGGGGGGGGTCCGTTCACAGATACGCAGTATTTT. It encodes CASSLGGGPFTDTQYF.